Below are 9 T cell receptor beta chains sequenced from a single sample in a study of vaccination effects on CD4 cells after COVID-19. TCRdb keeps only in-frame clones here, not all; method: immunoSEQ multiplex PCR. The sample includes approximately 28,000 clones, more than 75% of them seen just once. Antigen specificity for these receptors is unknown. After expansion with viral peptide pools in the ViraFEST assay, antigen-specific CD4+ T cells were sequenced. At the end of 9 to 11 days of culture, CD4+ T cells were isolated. PCR-confirmed SARS-CoV-2 infection occurred in the person between March and December 2020. The sequenced sample was CD4+ T cells from PBMCs cultured with HCoV-NL63 spike peptides, obtained before COVID-19 vaccination. Receptors originate from a human donor who had a prior SARS-CoV-2 infection.

This sequence joins TRBV7-2 and TRBJ2-7; D is ambiguous. Trimming left V 3 bases short and J 6 bases short, with 21 bases between. The germline V gene has CDR1 SGHTA and CDR2 FQGNSA. This CDR3 contains 16 residues. Here the CDR3 DNA reads TGTGCCAGCAGCTTCCGAGGCCCCCACCCAGTCTCCGAGCAGTACTTC. Translation: CASSFRGPHPVSEQYF. Full variable domain (remainder filled in from reference TRBV7-2 and TRBJ2-7): GAGVSQSPSNKVTEKGKDVELRCDPISGHTALYWYRQSLGQGLEFLIYFQGNSAPDKSGLPSDRFSAERTGGSVSTLTIQRTQQEDSAVYLCASSFRGPHPVSEQYFGPGTRLTVT.

V usage is TRBV19 and J usage is TRBJ1-1; weak D call: TRBD1 (6 bases). V was trimmed by 5 bases and J by 1 base, leaving 11 bases between them. Per germline, CDR1 LNHDA and CDR2 SQIVND (reference sequence). The CDR3 length is 14 residues. The CDR3 here is CASSGSRGNTEAFF. As DNA, the CDR3 is TGTGCCAGTAGTGGATCCAGGGGGAACACTGAAGCTTTCTTT.

CDR3 in DNA: TGTGCCAGCTCACCATCCGGGACTAGCGGGGACGCGTATCGAAAAGGCACAGATACGCAGTATTTT. Its translation is CASSPSGTSGDAYRKGTDTQYF. V and J are TRBV18 and TRBJ2-3, with TRBD2 identical over 13 bases. J was trimmed by 1 base and V by 2 bases; bases with no gene match: 18. Germline V CDR1 and CDR2: KGHSH, LQKENI. The CDR3 covers 22 residues.

V is TRBV7-2 and J is TRBJ2-5; no firm D call. V shed 4 bases and J shed 6 bases, with 12 bases lying between them. This CDR3 is 13 amino acids long. Germline lookup yields CDR1 SGHTA and CDR2 FQGNSA. For the CDR3, the DNA is TGTGCCAGCAGCTCTCCCTCTCTGCAGACCCAGTACTTC. Amino acids: CASSSPSLQTQYF.

The chain is built from TRBV10-3 and TRBJ2-3, with 11 bases that match TRBD2. Trimming removed 8 bases from V and 0 bases from J; junction bases left unmatched: 10. Germline lookup yields CDR1 ENHRY and CDR2 SYGVKD. The CDR3 has 17 amino acids. This CDR3 is CAIAGTSGYPSTDTQYF. The CDR3 DNA is TGTGCCATCGCAGGGACTAGCGGATACCCTAGCACAGATACGCAGTATTTT.

A single count supports this clone. The chain recombines TRBV7-9 with TRBJ2-1, with 13 bases lining up with TRBD2. This CDR3 has 15 amino acids. V shed 3 bases, J shed 14 bases, and the junction held 10 bases outside the gene matches. CDR1 and CDR2 from the germline V gene are SEHNR and FQNEAQ (reference sequence). Written as DNA, the CDR3 is TGTGCCAGCAGCTTCGCCGGGACTAGCGGGACTAGGGAGTTCTTC. Translation: CASSFAGTSGTREFF.

This clone has only a few counts. The chain recombines TRBV11-2 with TRBJ2-1; TRBD2 is a possible D gene (6 bases). Looked up from germline, CDR1 is SGHAT and CDR2 is FQNNGV. The V end lost 2 bases, the J end lost 6 bases, and 14 bases lay between the germline ends. This CDR3 contains 15 residues. CDR3 sequence (DNA): TGTGCCAGCAGCTTAAGGGGACTGACCCCCAATGAGCAGTTCTTC. It codes for CASSLRGLTPNEQFF.

This clone was seen only once. The chain has TRBV5-4 and TRBJ2-6; 8 bases fit TRBD1. The V segment lost 3 bases and the J segment 0 bases; nucleotides outside the gene matches: 11. Germline-derived CDR1 and CDR2 are SGHNT and YYREEE (reference sequence). This CDR3 is 19 amino acids long. The CDR3 DNA reads TGTGCCAGCAGCTCCGGGACAGGAAGCCGGAGCTCTGGGGCCAACGTCCTGACTTTC. Translating gives CASSSGTGSRSSGANVLTF.

V and J are TRBV5-6 and TRBJ2-5; TRBD1 or TRBD2 may be the D gene (5 bases each). V lost 2 bases to trimming and J lost 6 bases, with 23 bases between them. Germline CDR1 and CDR2: SGHDT and YYEEEE. CDR3 length: 17 residues. CDR3: CASSFRSLYPGTKTQYF. CDR3 bases: TGTGCCAGCAGCTTTAGGTCTTTGTACCCTGGGACGAAGACCCAGTACTTC.